Below are 2 T cell receptor beta chains sequenced from a single sample in a study of T cells in Graves' hyperthyroidism and ophthalmopathy. Researchers took RNA transcripts and amplified the TCR beta CDR3 regions from them. First-round RT-PCR targeting the TCR CDR3 was performed with the HTBI primer set. TCRdb recomputed calls from the multiplex PCR reads with MiXCR, one row per CDR3 protein. The repertoire holds 600,000 to 900,000 distinct CDR3 sequences, with about a sixth as singletons. The sequenced sample was blood. These receptors all stem from a man aged 18 to 30 with Graves' hyperthyroidism.

The table lists this clonotype with many counts. The chain carries TRBV28 and TRBJ2-3; weak D call: TRBD2 (5 bases). Germline lookup yields CDR1 MDHEN and CDR2 SYDVKM. Trimming pared 2 bases from V and 0 bases from J, leaving 12 bases between. The CDR3 has 16 amino acids. CDR3 bases: TGTGCCAGCAGTTTAATGGGAGCCTCTAGCACAGATACGCAGTATTTT. Translating gives CASSLMGASSTDTQYF. Full variable domain (rest looked up from reference TRBV28 and TRBJ2-3): DVKVTQSSRYLVKRTGEKVFLECVQDMDHENMFWYRQDPGLGLRLIYFSYDVKMKEKGDIPEGYSVSREKKERFSLILESASTNQTSMYLCASSLMGASSTDTQYFGPGTRLTVL.

The chain is built from TRBV28 and TRBJ2-1; D unresolved. The CDR3 loop spans 11 amino acids. V was cut by 4 bases and J by 8 bases, with 6 bases left in between. Germline-derived CDR1 and CDR2 are MDHEN and SYDVKM. CDR3 DNA: TGTGCCAGCAGTTACGCATATGAGCAGTTCTTC. Encoded protein: CASSYAYEQFF.